This record covers a single T cell receptor beta chain. The target antigen is unknown. The table came from immunoSEQ multiplex PCR; TCRdb's copy has only in-frame clones and leaves some out. The sample yields about 78,000 clones, 80% to 90% seen once. This entry is derived from a study of OX40 agonist ivuxolimab in advanced cancers. As for the study in general: Patients were treated with intravenous ivuxolimab, dosed at 0.01 to 10 mg/kg and infused every 2 weeks. The study's findings and limits: CD8+ T cells (on average) carried more expanded clones than CD4+ T cells.

The material sequenced was CD4+ or CD8+ T cells sorted from blood, taken in a trial of the OX40 agonist ivuxolimab. The clonotype comes from an adult with an advanced solid tumor such as melanoma, head and neck, liver or kidney cancer.

The CDR3 sequence: CASSPFVSGRGRTDTQYF. As DNA, the CDR3 is TGTGCCAGCAGCCCGTTCGTCAGCGGGAGGGGCCGCACAGATACGCAGTATTTT. The chain has TRBV28 and TRBJ2-3, with 10 bases matching TRBD2. Germline CDR1 and CDR2: MDHEN and SYDVKM. V was clipped by 6 bases and J by 1 base; unmatched bases: 13. This CDR3 region has 18 residues.